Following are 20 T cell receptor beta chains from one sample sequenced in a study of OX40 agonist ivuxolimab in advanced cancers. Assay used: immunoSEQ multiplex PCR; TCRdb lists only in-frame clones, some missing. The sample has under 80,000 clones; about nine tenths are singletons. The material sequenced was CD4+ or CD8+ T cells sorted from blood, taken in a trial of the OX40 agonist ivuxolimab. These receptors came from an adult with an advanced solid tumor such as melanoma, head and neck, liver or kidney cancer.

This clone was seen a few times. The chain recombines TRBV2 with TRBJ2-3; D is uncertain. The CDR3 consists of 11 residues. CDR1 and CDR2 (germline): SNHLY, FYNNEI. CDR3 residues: CAKSKGDTQYF. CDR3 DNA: TGTGCAAAGTCGAAAGGCGATACGCAGTATTTT.

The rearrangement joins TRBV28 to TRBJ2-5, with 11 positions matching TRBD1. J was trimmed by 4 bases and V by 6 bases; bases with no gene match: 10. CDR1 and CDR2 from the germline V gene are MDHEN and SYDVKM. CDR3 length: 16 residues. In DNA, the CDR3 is TGTGCCAGCAGCCAGTCTGCGGGGACAGGGGGAGAGACCCAGTACTTC. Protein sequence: CASSQSAGTGGETQYF.

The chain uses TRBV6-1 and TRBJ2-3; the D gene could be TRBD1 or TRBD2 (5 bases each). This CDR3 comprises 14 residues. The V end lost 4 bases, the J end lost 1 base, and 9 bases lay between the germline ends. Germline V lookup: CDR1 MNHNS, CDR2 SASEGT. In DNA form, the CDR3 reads TGTGCCAGCAGTGCGCAGGGAGGCACAGATACGCAGTATTTT. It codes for CASSAQGGTDTQYF.

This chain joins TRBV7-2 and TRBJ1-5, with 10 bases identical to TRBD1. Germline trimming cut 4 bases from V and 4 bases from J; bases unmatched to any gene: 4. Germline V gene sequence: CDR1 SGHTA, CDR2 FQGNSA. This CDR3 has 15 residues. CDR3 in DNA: TGTGCCAGCAGCTCGGGACAGGGGCGGAATCAGCCCCAGCATTTT. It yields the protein CASSSGQGRNQPQHF.

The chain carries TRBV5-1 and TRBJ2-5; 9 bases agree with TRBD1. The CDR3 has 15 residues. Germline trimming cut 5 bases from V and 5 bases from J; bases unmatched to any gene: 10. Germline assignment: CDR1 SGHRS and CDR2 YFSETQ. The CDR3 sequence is CASRESTGGLETQYF. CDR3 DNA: TGCGCCAGCAGGGAATCGACAGGGGGTTTGGAGACCCAGTACTTC.

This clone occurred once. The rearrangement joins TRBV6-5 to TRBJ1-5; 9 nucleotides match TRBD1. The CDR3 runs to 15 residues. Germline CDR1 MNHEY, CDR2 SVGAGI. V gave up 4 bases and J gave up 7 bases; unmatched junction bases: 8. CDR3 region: CASSFGRDRDQPQHF. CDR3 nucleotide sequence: TGTGCCAGCAGTTTCGGCCGGGACAGGGACCAGCCCCAGCATTTT.

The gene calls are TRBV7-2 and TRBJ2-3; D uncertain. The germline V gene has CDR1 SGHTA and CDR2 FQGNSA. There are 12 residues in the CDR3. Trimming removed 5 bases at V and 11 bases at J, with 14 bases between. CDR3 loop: CASSPYSGQQYF. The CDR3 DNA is TGTGCCAGCAGCCCTTACTCGGGTCAGCAGTATTTT.

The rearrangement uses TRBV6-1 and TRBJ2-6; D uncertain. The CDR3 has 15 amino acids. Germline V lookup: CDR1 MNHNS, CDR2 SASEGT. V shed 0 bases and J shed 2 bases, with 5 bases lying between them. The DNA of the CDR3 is TGTGCCAGCAGTGAAGCATCCACTGGGGCCAACGTCCTGACTTTC. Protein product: CASSEASTGANVLTF.

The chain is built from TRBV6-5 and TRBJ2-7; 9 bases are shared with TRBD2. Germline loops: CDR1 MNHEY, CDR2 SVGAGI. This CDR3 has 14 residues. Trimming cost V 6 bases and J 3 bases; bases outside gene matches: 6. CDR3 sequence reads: CASRTGSGSYEQYF. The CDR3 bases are TGTGCCAGCAGAACGGGTAGCGGGAGCTACGAGCAGTACTTC.

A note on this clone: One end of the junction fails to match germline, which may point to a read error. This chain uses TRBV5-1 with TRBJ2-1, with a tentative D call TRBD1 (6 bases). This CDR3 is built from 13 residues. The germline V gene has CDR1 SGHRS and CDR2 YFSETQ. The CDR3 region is CASSLALVQGYVF. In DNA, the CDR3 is TGCGCCAGCAGCTTGGCCTTAGTACAGGGATATGTCTTC.

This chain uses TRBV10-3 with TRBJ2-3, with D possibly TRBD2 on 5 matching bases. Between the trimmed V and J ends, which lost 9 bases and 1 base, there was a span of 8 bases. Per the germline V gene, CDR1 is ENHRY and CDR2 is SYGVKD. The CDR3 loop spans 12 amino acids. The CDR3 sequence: CAIYSGTDTQYF. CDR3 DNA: TGTGCCATTTATAGCGGCACAGATACGCAGTATTTT.

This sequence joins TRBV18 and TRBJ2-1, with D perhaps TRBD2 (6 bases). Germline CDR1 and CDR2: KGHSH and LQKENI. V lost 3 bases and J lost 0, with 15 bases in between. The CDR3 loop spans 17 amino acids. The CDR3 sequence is CASSPQGGSRSYNEQFF. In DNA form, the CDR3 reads TGTGCCAGCTCACCCCAAGGAGGGTCCCGCTCCTACAATGAGCAGTTCTTC.

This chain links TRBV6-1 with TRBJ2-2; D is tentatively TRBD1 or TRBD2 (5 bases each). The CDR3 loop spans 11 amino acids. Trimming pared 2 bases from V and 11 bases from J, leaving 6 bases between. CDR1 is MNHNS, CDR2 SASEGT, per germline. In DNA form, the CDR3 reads TGTGCCAGCAGTGAATGGGACGAGCTGTTTTTT. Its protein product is CASSEWDELFF.

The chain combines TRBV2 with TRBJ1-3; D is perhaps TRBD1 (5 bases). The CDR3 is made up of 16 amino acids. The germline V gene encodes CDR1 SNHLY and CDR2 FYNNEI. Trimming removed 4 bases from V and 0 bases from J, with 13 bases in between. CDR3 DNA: TGTGCCAGCAGTGTAGCGGGGCAGATCTCTGGAAACACCATATATTTT. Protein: CASSVAGQISGNTIYF.

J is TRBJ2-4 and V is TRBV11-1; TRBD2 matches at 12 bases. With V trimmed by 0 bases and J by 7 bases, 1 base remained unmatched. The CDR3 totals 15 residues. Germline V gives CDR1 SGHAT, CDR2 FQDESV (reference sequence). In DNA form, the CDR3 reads TGTGCCAGCAGCTTAGCGCTAGCGGGAGGGAACATTCAGTACTTC. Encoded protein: CASSLALAGGNIQYF.

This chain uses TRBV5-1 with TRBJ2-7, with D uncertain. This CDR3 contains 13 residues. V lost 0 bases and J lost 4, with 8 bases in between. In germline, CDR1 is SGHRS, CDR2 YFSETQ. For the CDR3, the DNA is TGCGCCAGCAGCTTGGACACTCGGTACGAGCAGTACTTC. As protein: CASSLDTRYEQYF.

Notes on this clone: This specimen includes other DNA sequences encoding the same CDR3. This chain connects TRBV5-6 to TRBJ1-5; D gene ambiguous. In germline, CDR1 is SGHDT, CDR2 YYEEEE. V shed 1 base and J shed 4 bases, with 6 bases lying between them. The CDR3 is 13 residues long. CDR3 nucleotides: TGTGCCAGCAGCTTGTCCGTAAATCAGCCCCAGCATTTT. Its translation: CASSLSVNQPQHF.

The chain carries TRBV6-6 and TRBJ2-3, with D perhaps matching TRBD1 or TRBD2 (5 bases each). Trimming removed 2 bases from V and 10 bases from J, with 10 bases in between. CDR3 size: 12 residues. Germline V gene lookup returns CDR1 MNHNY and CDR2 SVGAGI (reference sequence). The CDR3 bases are TGTGCCAGCAGTTACGGGACCGAGGCGCAGTATTTT. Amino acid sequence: CASSYGTEAQYF.

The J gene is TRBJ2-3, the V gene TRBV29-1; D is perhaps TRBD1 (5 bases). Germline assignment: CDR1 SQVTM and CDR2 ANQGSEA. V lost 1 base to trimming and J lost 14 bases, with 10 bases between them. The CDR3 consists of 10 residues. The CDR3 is CSVEGPDTYF. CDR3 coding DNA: TGCAGCGTTGAAGGGCCGGACACGTATTTT.

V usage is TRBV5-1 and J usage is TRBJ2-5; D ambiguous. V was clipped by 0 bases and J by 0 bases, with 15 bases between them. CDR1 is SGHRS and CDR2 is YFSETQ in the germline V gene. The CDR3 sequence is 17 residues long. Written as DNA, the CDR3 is TGCGCCAGCAGCTTGGGCGTGGCGACCAGACACCAAGAGACCCAGTACTTC. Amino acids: CASSLGVATRHQETQYF.